Listed below are T cell receptor beta chains from one sample, sequenced in a study of CD8 T cells in Susac syndrome. One entry per CDR3 protein results from TCRdb running MiXCR on the immunoSEQ multiplex PCR reads. The sample carries around 200,000 distinct CDR3 sequences, just under 95% recorded once. The sample comprised CD4+ T cells from PBMCs. The receptor source for this set is a human donor with multiple sclerosis. CDR3s include the opening cysteine and the closing phenylalanine or tryptophan. A D gene is named only where the DNA matches it firmly. Not all rows give a size; the values are once, few, many and, for expanded clones, a class.

v_call: TRBV6-2/TRBV6-3
j_call: TRBJ1-5
d_call: -
clone_size: -
cdr3_aa: CASSLRGGAQPQHF
cdr3_nt: TGTGCCAGCAGCCTACGGGGAGGGGCTCAGCCCCAGCATTTT

v_call: TRBV29-1
j_call: TRBJ2-1
d_call: -
clone_size: -
cdr3_aa: CSVGRSSYNEQFF
cdr3_nt: TGCAGCGTTGGACGGAGCTCCTACAATGAGCAGTTCTTC

v_call: TRBV2
j_call: TRBJ2-5
d_call: -
clone_size: -
cdr3_aa: CASSGDVETQYF
cdr3_nt: TGTGCCAGCAGTGGAGACGTGGAGACCCAGTACTTC

v_call: TRBV10-3
j_call: TRBJ2-3
d_call: TRBD2
clone_size: once
cdr3_aa: CAIGMTSGYSTDTQYF
cdr3_nt: TGTGCCATAGGAATGACTAGCGGCTATAGCACAGATACGCAGTATTTT

v_call: TRBV24-1
j_call: TRBJ2-1
d_call: -
clone_size: -
cdr3_aa: CATSGPNEQFF
cdr3_nt: TGTGCCACCAGTGGACCGAATGAGCAGTTCTTC

v_call: TRBV3-1
j_call: TRBJ1-3
d_call: -
clone_size: -
cdr3_aa: CASRREYTIYF
cdr3_nt: TGTGCCAGCAGGAGGGAATACACCATATATTTT

v_call: TRBV7-2
j_call: TRBJ2-6
d_call: -
clone_size: -
cdr3_aa: CASSSGANVLTF
cdr3_nt: TGTGCCAGCAGCTCTGGGGCCAACGTCCTGACTTTC

v_call: TRBV9
j_call: TRBJ2-1
d_call: -
clone_size: -
cdr3_aa: CASSVGYGGSYNEQFF
cdr3_nt: TGTGCCAGCAGCGTAGGGTATGGGGGCTCCTACAATGAGCAGTTCTTC

v_call: TRBV4-1
j_call: TRBJ2-5
d_call: TRBD2
clone_size: -
cdr3_aa: CASSQENSGGRETQYF
cdr3_nt: TGCGCCAGCAGCCAAGAAAATAGCGGGGGTCGAGAGACCCAGTACTTC

v_call: TRBV4-1
j_call: TRBJ2-5
d_call: TRBD2
clone_size: -
cdr3_aa: CASSQSPGLVGETQYF
cdr3_nt: TGCGCCAGCAGCCAATCACCGGGACTAGTGGGAGAGACCCAGTACTTC

v_call: TRBV5-6
j_call: TRBJ2-1
d_call: TRBD2
clone_size: -
cdr3_aa: CASSSFRTSPSSNEQFF
cdr3_nt: TGTGCCAGCAGCTCGTTCAGGACTAGCCCCAGTTCCAATGAGCAGTTCTTC

v_call: TRBV12-3/TRBV12-4
j_call: TRBJ2-3
d_call: -
clone_size: -
cdr3_aa: CASSPGGAIDTQYF
cdr3_nt: TGTGCCAGCAGTCCAGGGGGGGCCATTGATACGCAGTATTTT

v_call: TRBV20-1
j_call: TRBJ1-2
d_call: TRBD1
clone_size: -
cdr3_aa: CSATGGRDYGYTF
cdr3_nt: TGCAGTGCTACAGGGGGCCGAGACTATGGCTACACCTTC

v_call: TRBV5-1
j_call: TRBJ2-7
d_call: TRBD1
clone_size: -
cdr3_aa: CASSLEGQGNEQYF
cdr3_nt: TGCGCCAGCAGCTTGGAGGGACAGGGGAACGAGCAGTACTTC

v_call: TRBV29-1
j_call: TRBJ2-1
d_call: -
clone_size: once
cdr3_aa: CSVGKGLNEQFF
cdr3_nt: TGCAGCGTTGGCAAGGGGTTAAATGAGCAGTTCTTC

v_call: TRBV30
j_call: TRBJ1-2
d_call: -
clone_size: -
cdr3_aa: CAWSVRETYGYTF
cdr3_nt: TGTGCCTGGAGTGTACGCGAAACCTATGGCTACACCTTC

v_call: TRBV7-8
j_call: TRBJ1-5
d_call: -
clone_size: -
cdr3_aa: CASSPQGQVENQPQHF
cdr3_nt: TGTGCCAGCAGCCCCCAAGGCCAGGTAGAGAATCAGCCCCAGCATTTT

v_call: TRBV19
j_call: TRBJ2-1
d_call: -
clone_size: once
cdr3_aa: CAAGGPGRSYNEQFF
cdr3_nt: TGTGCCGCAGGAGGACCGGGACGGTCCTACAATGAGCAGTTCTTC

v_call: TRBV20-1
j_call: TRBJ1-1
d_call: -
clone_size: -
cdr3_aa: CSARWSTEAFF
cdr3_nt: TGCAGTGCTAGGTGGAGCACTGAAGCTTTCTTT

v_call: TRBV13
j_call: TRBJ2-1
d_call: TRBD1
clone_size: -
cdr3_aa: CASSRPGTGNEQFF
cdr3_nt: TGTGCCAGCAGCCGTCCCGGGACAGGGAATGAGCAGTTCTTC

v_call: TRBV30
j_call: TRBJ1-1
d_call: TRBD1
clone_size: -
cdr3_aa: CAAGTGPINTEAFF
cdr3_nt: TGTGCCGCCGGGACAGGGCCGATAAACACTGAAGCTTTCTTT

v_call: TRBV20-1
j_call: TRBJ2-1
d_call: TRBD2
clone_size: -
cdr3_aa: CSARAPSGGDDNEQFF
cdr3_nt: TGCAGTGCTAGGGCGCCTAGCGGGGGGGATGACAATGAGCAGTTCTTC

v_call: TRBV20-1
j_call: TRBJ2-5
d_call: -
clone_size: -
cdr3_aa: CSARDAQGGVGETQYF
cdr3_nt: TGCAGTGCTAGAGATGCTCAGGGGGGGGTTGGAGAGACCCAGTACTTC

v_call: TRBV5-1
j_call: TRBJ2-5
d_call: -
clone_size: -
cdr3_aa: CASSLDRGEETQYF
cdr3_nt: TGTGCCAGCAGCTTAGATCGCGGGGAAGAGACCCAGTACTTC

v_call: TRBV3-1
j_call: TRBJ1-2
d_call: TRBD1
clone_size: -
cdr3_aa: CASSPDRGGYGYTF
cdr3_nt: TGTGCCAGCAGCCCGGACAGGGGCGGCTATGGCTACACCTTC

v_call: TRBV7-8
j_call: TRBJ2-2
d_call: -
clone_size: -
cdr3_aa: CASSSLSTGELFF
cdr3_nt: TGTGCCAGCAGCTCCCTGTCTACCGGGGAGCTGTTTTTT

v_call: TRBV23-1
j_call: TRBJ1-2
d_call: -
clone_size: -
cdr3_aa: CASSQSSFPRNTGKKVDGYTF
cdr3_nt: TGCGCCAGCAGTCAATCCAGCTTCCCTAGAAACACAGGGAAGAAAGTGGATGGCTACACCTTC

v_call: TRBV30
j_call: TRBJ2-7
d_call: -
clone_size: -
cdr3_aa: CAWSAVYEQYF
cdr3_nt: TGTGCCTGGAGTGCAGTCTACGAGCAGTACTTC

v_call: TRBV12-3/TRBV12-4
j_call: TRBJ2-1
d_call: -
clone_size: -
cdr3_aa: CASSSGAGNNEQFF
cdr3_nt: TGTGCCAGCAGTTCCGGGGCCGGGAACAATGAGCAGTTCTTC

v_call: TRBV29-1
j_call: TRBJ1-1
d_call: -
clone_size: -
cdr3_aa: CSVGRNEAFF
cdr3_nt: TGCAGCGTTGGGCGCAATGAAGCTTTCTTT

v_call: TRBV3-1
j_call: TRBJ1-5
d_call: -
clone_size: -
cdr3_aa: CASSQGFGNQPQHF
cdr3_nt: TGTGCCAGCAGCCAAGGCTTCGGCAATCAGCCCCAGCATTTT

v_call: TRBV2
j_call: TRBJ1-2
d_call: -
clone_size: -
cdr3_aa: CASIGGVNRGYGYTF
cdr3_nt: TGTGCCAGCATCGGAGGGGTCAATCGAGGCTATGGCTACACCTTC

v_call: TRBV7-2
j_call: TRBJ2-1
d_call: -
clone_size: -
cdr3_aa: CASSLKQLYLYNEQFF
cdr3_nt: TGTGCCAGCAGCTTAAAACAGCTATATCTGTACAATGAGCAGTTCTTC

v_call: TRBV30
j_call: TRBJ1-2
d_call: -
clone_size: -
cdr3_aa: CAWSPGTEAETF
cdr3_nt: TGTGCCTGGAGTCCCGGGACGGAGGCTGAGACCTTC

v_call: TRBV27
j_call: TRBJ1-5
d_call: TRBD1
clone_size: -
cdr3_aa: CASSRRDRLGNQPQHF
cdr3_nt: TGTGCCAGCAGTCGCCGGGACAGGTTGGGCAATCAGCCCCAGCATTTT

v_call: TRBV30
j_call: TRBJ1-6
d_call: TRBD1
clone_size: -
cdr3_aa: CAWSVRTGSLNSPLHF
cdr3_nt: TGTGCCTGGAGTGTACGGACAGGGTCTCTTAATTCACCCCTCCACTTT

v_call: TRBV3-1
j_call: TRBJ2-3
d_call: -
clone_size: -
cdr3_aa: CASSPLAFHRADTQYF
cdr3_nt: TGTGCCAGCAGCCCGCTAGCGTTCCACCGGGCAGATACGCAGTATTTT

v_call: TRBV12-3/TRBV12-4
j_call: TRBJ2-5
d_call: -
clone_size: -
cdr3_aa: CATGPQRETQYF
cdr3_nt: TGTGCCACCGGGCCACAGCGAGAGACCCAGTACTTC

v_call: TRBV6-1
j_call: TRBJ1-1
d_call: TRBD1
clone_size: -
cdr3_aa: CASRPRGRVSNTEAFF
cdr3_nt: TGTGCCAGCAGGCCCAGGGGGCGGGTATCGAACACTGAAGCTTTCTTT

v_call: TRBV15
j_call: TRBJ1-5
d_call: -
clone_size: -
cdr3_aa: CATSRALWSNQPQHF
cdr3_nt: TGTGCCACCAGCAGAGCCCTTTGGAGCAATCAGCCCCAGCATTTT

v_call: TRBV18
j_call: TRBJ2-2
d_call: -
clone_size: -
cdr3_aa: CASSLSGLLTGELFF
cdr3_nt: TGTGCCAGCTCACTATCGGGACTCCTCACCGGGGAGCTGTTTTTT

v_call: TRBV3-1
j_call: TRBJ2-3
d_call: TRBD2
clone_size: -
cdr3_aa: CASSQVQRGTTDTQYF
cdr3_nt: TGTGCCAGCAGCCAAGTCCAGCGGGGGACCACAGATACGCAGTATTTT

v_call: TRBV6-1
j_call: TRBJ1-5
d_call: -
clone_size: -
cdr3_aa: CASRLGGGNNNQPQHF
cdr3_nt: TGTGCCAGCAGACTTGGGGGGGGTAACAACAATCAGCCCCAGCATTTT

v_call: TRBV30
j_call: TRBJ2-5
d_call: -
clone_size: -
cdr3_aa: CAWSIAEETQYF
cdr3_nt: TGTGCCTGGAGCATAGCGGAAGAGACCCAGTACTTC

v_call: TRBV6-1
j_call: TRBJ2-2
d_call: -
clone_size: -
cdr3_aa: CASSEAGPFGGTGELFF
cdr3_nt: TGTGCCAGCAGTGAAGCGGGACCCTTCGGGGGAACCGGGGAGCTGTTTTTT

v_call: TRBV29-1
j_call: TRBJ2-1
d_call: -
clone_size: -
cdr3_aa: CSVEVTGSDEQFF
cdr3_nt: TGCAGCGTTGAAGTCACAGGGTCCGATGAGCAGTTCTTC

v_call: TRBV9
j_call: TRBJ2-5
d_call: TRBD2
clone_size: -
cdr3_aa: CASSPIEAGVLQETQYF
cdr3_nt: TGTGCCAGCAGCCCTATCGAGGCGGGGGTCCTACAAGAGACCCAGTACTTC

v_call: TRBV30
j_call: TRBJ1-5
d_call: -
clone_size: few
cdr3_aa: CAWSVLGNQPQHF
cdr3_nt: TGTGCCTGGAGTGTTTTGGGCAATCAGCCCCAGCATTTT

v_call: TRBV6-2/TRBV6-3
j_call: TRBJ2-7
d_call: -
clone_size: -
cdr3_aa: CASRREFEYEQYF
cdr3_nt: TGTGCCAGCAGGAGAGAGTTCGAATACGAGCAGTACTTC

v_call: TRBV10-3
j_call: TRBJ1-5
d_call: TRBD1
clone_size: -
cdr3_aa: CAISDLGQGGQPQHF
cdr3_nt: TGTGCCATCAGTGACCTTGGACAGGGAGGGCAGCCCCAGCATTTT

v_call: TRBV29-1
j_call: TRBJ2-5
d_call: TRBD1
clone_size: -
cdr3_aa: CSEKQGARETQYF
cdr3_nt: TGCAGCGAGAAGCAGGGGGCGCGCGAGACCCAGTACTTC

v_call: TRBV3-1
j_call: TRBJ1-1
d_call: -
clone_size: -
cdr3_aa: CASSQRGGTTEAFF
cdr3_nt: TGTGCCAGCAGCCAACGAGGGGGGACCACTGAAGCTTTCTTT

v_call: TRBV5-1
j_call: TRBJ2-3
d_call: -
clone_size: once
cdr3_aa: CASSPRDHEYF
cdr3_nt: TGCGCCAGCAGCCCCAGGGATCACGAGTATTTT

v_call: TRBV5-6
j_call: TRBJ2-1
d_call: -
clone_size: -
cdr3_aa: CASSLVDEQFF
cdr3_nt: TGTGCCAGCAGCTTGGTTGATGAGCAGTTCTTC

v_call: TRBV7-2
j_call: TRBJ2-1
d_call: -
clone_size: -
cdr3_aa: CASSSQPGSYNEQFF
cdr3_nt: TGTGCCAGCAGCTCGCAGCCGGGCTCCTACAATGAGCAGTTCTTC

v_call: TRBV20-1
j_call: TRBJ2-7
d_call: -
clone_size: -
cdr3_aa: CSASQALSYEQYF
cdr3_nt: TGCAGTGCTAGCCAGGCCCTGTCCTACGAGCAGTACTTC

v_call: TRBV30
j_call: TRBJ1-5
d_call: TRBD1
clone_size: -
cdr3_aa: CAWSDRGYQPQHF
cdr3_nt: TGTGCCTGGAGTGACAGGGGGTATCAGCCCCAGCATTTT

v_call: TRBV20-1
j_call: TRBJ2-5
d_call: -
clone_size: -
cdr3_aa: CSARGVGTQYF
cdr3_nt: TGCAGTGCTAGGGGGGTAGGGACCCAGTACTTC